This T cell receptor beta chain was observed in a study of control samples from healthy donors and cancer patients (dated by TCRdb to the early 2020s). V drops 7 bases and J drops 8 bases, leaving 14 bases in between. The CDR3 covers 13 residues, taking in both the cysteine and the phenylalanine. CDR3 DNA only is kept here, 39 bases in frame from base 1. CDR1 and CDR2, per the germline V gene, are MDHEN and SYDVKM. The protocol used for the library was the immunoSEQ multiplex PCR assay. Imported from immuneACCESS, the table was reduced by TCRdb to in-frame sequences with V and J called. These copies leave out some clones; in studies compared against another copy, an unresolved V gene accounts for under half, and the cause of the remainder is not known. The sample table holds about 190,000 clones, of which 90% to 95% were seen once. The ten largest make up roughly 1.5% of the sample. Details on this clone: The antigen it recognizes is unknown. Base-call qualities are not available, and no considerably larger clone is one nucleotide away.

Material: blood. The chain is made from TRBV28 and TRBJ1-4; matching of 6 bases hints at TRBD1 as the D gene. The TCR sequence derives from a man younger than 35 in good health. The sequenced DNA is TGTGCCAGCAAAAAGTCCGGGGGCGAAAAACTGTTTTTT. Translation gives CASKKSGGEKLFF.